The rows below give T cell receptor beta chains drawn from one sample of a study of regulatory T cells in long-lasting Graves disease. TCRdb re-called the multiplex PCR reads through MiXCR, storing one row per CDR3 protein. The repertoire includes roughly 500,000 distinct CDR3 sequences, roughly 21% of them detected once, and 7% to 9% sits in the top ten. The specimen comprised peripheral blood mononuclear cells (PBMCs), sampled when the disease was refractory, from a patient treated with antithyroid drugs. Receptors were obtained from a female donor with Graves disease. CDR3s include the opening cysteine and the closing phenylalanine or tryptophan. The D gene is left open where the match is weak. Clone size is shown for a subset of rows, as once, few, many or a class of expanded clone.

CDR3aa,CDR3nt,d_gene,j_gene,v_gene,abundance
CASSQDLAGVVEQYF,TGTGCCAGCAGCCAAGACTTAGCGGGAGTTGTGGAGCAGTACTTC,TRBD2,TRBJ2-7,TRBV4-2,few
CASSYHGPPGWGHTKNIQYF,TGTGCCAGCAGTTACCATGGCCCACCGGGGTGGGGACACACCAAAAACATTCAGTACTTC,-,TRBJ2-4,TRBV6-5,few
CATSAGQGVNQPQHF,TGTGCCACCAGTGCCGGACAGGGCGTCAATCAGCCCCAGCATTTT,TRBD1,TRBJ1-5,TRBV14,-
CSVYGTSGRPYEQYF,TGCAGCGTCTACGGGACTAGCGGGCGACCTTACGAGCAGTACTTC,TRBD2,TRBJ2-7,TRBV29-1,-
CSCLGEGDEKLFF,TGCAGCTGCTTAGGGGAGGGAGATGAAAAACTGTTTTTT,-,TRBJ1-4,TRBV29-1,many
CASSVTGGINQPQHF,TGTGCCAGCAGTGTCACAGGGGGGATTAATCAGCCCCAGCATTTT,TRBD1,TRBJ1-5,TRBV28,many
CASTFDPGTGGTEAFF,TGTGCCAGCACCTTCGATCCCGGGACAGGAGGCACTGAAGCTTTCTTT,TRBD1,TRBJ1-1,TRBV11-3,many
CASSLRRDKPTGELFF,TGTGCCAGCAGCCTCCGACGGGACAAACCTACCGGGGAGCTGTTTTTT,-,TRBJ2-2,TRBV11-3,few
CSVEDPRFSSTGELFF,TGCAGCGTTGAAGATCCGCGATTCTCCAGCACCGGGGAGCTGTTTTTT,-,TRBJ2-2,TRBV29-1,-
CASSLEWGGAFF,TGTGCCAGCAGCTTAGAGTGGGGAGGGGCTTTCTTT,-,TRBJ1-1,TRBV11-2,many
CSARGGFDEKLFF,TGCAGTGCTAGGGGGGGCTTTGATGAAAAACTGTTTTTT,-,TRBJ1-4,TRBV20-1,-
CASSAQGAGGYTF,TGTGCCAGCAGCGCCCAGGGGGCAGGTGGCTACACCTTC,TRBD1,TRBJ1-2,TRBV7-3,many
CSASRGDTEAFF,TGCAGTGCTTCCCGGGGGGACACTGAAGCTTTCTTT,-,TRBJ1-1,TRBV20-1,many
CSAPEIPGNSPLHF,TGCAGTGCTCCTGAGATACCGGGTAATTCACCCCTCCACTTT,-,TRBJ1-6,TRBV20-1,-
CATSDEQKETQYF,TGTGCCACCAGTGATGAACAGAAAGAGACCCAGTACTTC,-,TRBJ2-5,TRBV24-1,many
CASTQTGVEQYF,TGTGCCAGCACCCAGACAGGGGTTGAGCAGTACTTC,TRBD1,TRBJ2-7,TRBV6-1,many
CASTPQGRNTEAFF,TGTGCCAGCACCCCCCAGGGAAGGAACACTGAAGCTTTCTTT,-,TRBJ1-1,TRBV28,many
CASSQDSAGSYEQYF,TGCGCCAGCAGCCAAGATTCGGCCGGCTCCTACGAGCAGTACTTC,-,TRBJ2-7,TRBV4-1,-
CASTSGALNSPLHF,TGTGCCAGCACCTCGGGAGCGTTAAATTCACCCCTCCACTTT,-,TRBJ1-6,TRBV2,many
CASRPIGLRFPNTEAFF,TGTGCCAGCAGGCCCATCGGTCTTAGGTTCCCGAACACTGAAGCTTTCTTT,-,TRBJ1-1,TRBV27,many
CASSPAVGNQPQHF,TGTGCCAGCAGCCCAGCCGTCGGAAATCAGCCCCAGCATTTT,-,TRBJ1-5,TRBV7-2,few
CASSPLQGYYEQYF,TGTGCCAGCAGTCCTCTACAGGGATACTACGAGCAGTACTTC,-,TRBJ2-7,TRBV6-2/TRBV6-3,-
CSTSGGSHNEQFF,TGCAGCACTAGCGGGGGATCTCACAATGAGCAGTTCTTC,TRBD2,TRBJ2-1,TRBV29-1,once
CASTIEEVYGYTF,TGTGCCAGCACTATAGAAGAGGTTTATGGCTACACCTTC,-,TRBJ1-2,TRBV12-3/TRBV12-4,many
CASSQQGTKETQYF,TGTGCCAGCAGTCAACAGGGTACGAAAGAGACCCAGTACTTC,-,TRBJ2-5,TRBV2,many
CASSSWTSGEQETQYF,TGTGCCAGCAGCTCCTGGACTAGCGGGGAGCAAGAGACCCAGTACTTC,TRBD2,TRBJ2-5,TRBV13,few
CASSVTPDRVTYEQYF,TGTGCCAGCAGCGTAACCCCGGACAGGGTGACTTACGAGCAGTACTTC,TRBD1,TRBJ2-7,TRBV9,-
CASSYFSSGGVNTEAFF,TGTGCCAGCAGTTACTTTAGCTCAGGGGGCGTCAACACTGAAGCTTTCTTT,TRBD1,TRBJ1-1,TRBV6-5,many
CASSFGQESNGYTF,TGTGCCAGCAGTTTCGGACAGGAAAGTAATGGCTACACCTTC,TRBD1,TRBJ1-2,TRBV12-3/TRBV12-4,many